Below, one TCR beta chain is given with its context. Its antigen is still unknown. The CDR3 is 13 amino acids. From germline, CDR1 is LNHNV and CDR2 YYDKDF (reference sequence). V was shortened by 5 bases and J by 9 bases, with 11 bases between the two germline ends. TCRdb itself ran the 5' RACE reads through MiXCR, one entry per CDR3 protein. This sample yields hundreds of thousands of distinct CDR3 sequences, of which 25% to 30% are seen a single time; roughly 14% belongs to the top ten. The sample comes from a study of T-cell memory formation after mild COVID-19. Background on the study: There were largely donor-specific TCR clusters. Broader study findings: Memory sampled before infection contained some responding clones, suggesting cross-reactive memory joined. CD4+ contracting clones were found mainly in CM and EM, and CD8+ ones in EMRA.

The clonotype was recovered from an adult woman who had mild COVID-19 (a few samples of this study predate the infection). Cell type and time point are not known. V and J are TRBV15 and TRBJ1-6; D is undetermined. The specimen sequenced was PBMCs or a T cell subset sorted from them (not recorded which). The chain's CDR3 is CATSPRSASPLHF. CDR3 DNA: TGTGCCACCAGCCCCCGGTCTGCTTCACCCCTCCACTTT.